The 15 T cell receptor beta chains below all came from one sample that was sequenced in a study of T-cell reconstitution after alpha-beta-depleted transplantation in children. Unique molecular identifiers were incorporated when the TCRbeta library was constructed. TCRdb reanalysed the PCR reads using MiXCR and keeps one entry per CDR3 protein. The profile covers 190,000 or so distinct CDR3 sequences, with approximately 7% appearing a single time and approximately 2.9% taken by the ten largest. This specimen was PBMCs from the stem cell graft donor, taken from the stem cell graft. The origin of the receptors is a human donor who donated a stem cell graft to a child with Wiskott-Aldrich syndrome.

This clonotype was seen many times. The gene calls are TRBV29-1 and TRBJ2-3; 11 positions match TRBD2. The CDR3 runs to 16 residues. Germline V gene lookup returns CDR1 SQVTM and CDR2 ANQGSEA. V shed 0 bases, J shed 3 bases, and the junction held 5 bases outside the gene matches. This CDR3 reads CSVEEASGRRTDTQYF. CDR3 bases: TGCAGCGTTGAAGAGGCTAGCGGGAGGAGGACAGATACGCAGTATTTT.

This clonotype was observed at least ten times. This rearrangement joins TRBV5-1 to TRBJ2-3, with 9 bases matching TRBD1. With V trimmed by 0 bases and J by 0 bases, 5 bases remained unmatched. The CDR3 length is 17 residues. Germline lookup yields CDR1 SGHRS and CDR2 YFSETQ. CDR3 nucleotides: TGCGCCAGCAGCTTGGGGACAGGGGCTTATAGCACAGATACGCAGTATTTT. This sequence encodes CASSLGTGAYSTDTQYF.

This sequence joins TRBV7-6 and TRBJ2-3; TRBD2 matches 10 bases. In germline, CDR1 is SGHVS, CDR2 FNYEAQ. This CDR3 region has 16 residues. The trim removed 6 bases at V and 0 bases at J, leaving 6 bases unmatched. The CDR3 here is CASRASGGISTDTQYF. CDR3 bases: TGTGCCAGCAGGGCTAGCGGGGGAATAAGCACAGATACGCAGTATTTT.

There are many counts of this clonotype. The J gene is TRBJ2-7, the V gene TRBV12-5, with D possibly TRBD2 on 5 matching bases. The CDR3 runs 12 residues. V lost 4 bases and J 12 bases, leaving 16 bases between the germline ends. CDR1 is LGHNT, CDR2 FRNRAP, per germline. The CDR3 is CASGYGISRLYF. CDR3 bases: TGTGCTAGTGGTTACGGGATCAGTCGTCTGTACTTC.

The table lists this clonotype with many counts. The chain recombines TRBV12-3 or TRBV12-4 with TRBJ1-1; D is ambiguous. The length of the CDR3 is 15 residues. With 2 bases removed from V and 1 base from J, the gap between germline ends came to 11 bases. DNA for the CDR3: TGTGCCAGCAGTTTATCAGCAGGTCAGAACACTGAAGCTTTCTTT. Amino acids: CASSLSAGQNTEAFF.

The chain uses TRBV7-2 and TRBJ2-1, with D uncertain. Trimming cost V 1 base and J 4 bases, with 14 bases left between them. The CDR3 length is 16 residues. CDR1 is SGHTA, CDR2 FQGNSA, per germline. CDR3 in amino acids: CASSLVYSVSYNEQFF. The CDR3 nucleotides are TGTGCCAGCAGCTTAGTTTATTCCGTCAGTTACAATGAGCAGTTCTTC. Using reference TRBV7-2 and TRBJ2-1 for the parts outside the CDR3, the full variable domain is GAGVSQSPSNKVTEKGKDVELRCDPISGHTALYWYRQSLGQGLEFLIYFQGNSAPDKSGLPSDRFSAERTGGSVSTLTIQRTQQEDSAVYLCASSLVYSVSYNEQFFGPGTRLTVL.

In this sample, this clonotype turned up many times. CDR3 in amino acids: CASSSLLARGANVLTF. The CDR3 DNA reads as TGTGCCAGCAGCTCGCTACTAGCGAGAGGGGCCAACGTCCTGACTTTC. The chain is built from TRBV7-9 and TRBJ2-6; TRBD2 agrees at 7 bases. CDR1 and CDR2 from the germline V gene are SEHNR and FQNEAQ (reference sequence). Losses at the gene ends were 4 bases for V and 4 bases for J; bases not matched to a gene: 7. The CDR3 sequence is 16 residues long.

Ten or more counts support this clonotype. This sequence joins TRBV7-2 and TRBJ2-7; D is unresolved. CDR1 SGHTA and CDR2 FQGNSA come from the germline V gene. V lost 1 base and J lost 6, with 13 bases in between. The CDR3 loop spans 14 amino acids. In DNA form, the CDR3 reads TGTGCCAGCAGCTTAGACGTTACAGTAGGCGAGCAGTACTTC. As protein: CASSLDVTVGEQYF.

This clonotype was seen ten or more times. The rearrangement uses TRBV25-1 and TRBJ1-3; no clear D gene. Trimming stripped 1 base from V and 6 bases from J, with 10 bases between. The CDR3 is made up of 14 amino acids. Germline V gene lookup returns CDR1 MGHDK and CDR2 SYGVNS. The CDR3 nucleotides read TGTGCCAGCAGTGAATCAGGCGCTTCAAACACCATATATTTT. Translated: CASSESGASNTIYF.

This clonotype was counted ten times or more. V gene TRBV28 combines with J gene TRBJ1-1; no firm D call. CDR3 length: 13 residues. The V gene lost 0 bases and the J gene lost 3 bases, with 5 bases spanning the gap. Germline V gene lookup returns CDR1 MDHEN and CDR2 SYDVKM. This CDR3 is CASSLWRHTEAFF. DNA of the CDR3: TGTGCCAGCAGTTTATGGAGGCACACTGAAGCTTTCTTT.

This clonotype was seen many times. This chain connects TRBV20-1 to TRBJ2-1; D gene ambiguous. Germline V gene data show CDR1 as DFQATT and CDR2 as SNEGSKA (reference sequence). The CDR3 is 12 residues long. V lost 3 bases, J lost 4 bases, and 7 bases lay in between. CDR3 sequence: CSASYPYNEQFF. The DNA for the CDR3 is TGCAGTGCTAGTTACCCGTACAATGAGCAGTTCTTC.

This clonotype was recorded many times. This rearrangement joins TRBV11-2 to TRBJ2-3; D gene uncertain. Trimming removed 3 bases at V and 6 bases at J, with 13 bases between. This CDR3 is 14 amino acids long. Germline loops: CDR1 SGHAT, CDR2 FQNNGV. CDR3 sequence: CASSFNFGQDTQYF. CDR3 sequence (DNA): TGTGCCAGCAGCTTTAATTTTGGGCAGGATACGCAGTATTTT.

This clonotype appeared many times. The chain joins TRBV20-1 to TRBJ2-7; tentative D call: TRBD2 (5 bases). Germline-derived CDR1 and CDR2 are DFQATT and SNEGSKA (reference sequence). The CDR3 runs 12 residues. V was clipped by 3 bases and J by 7 bases, with 13 bases between them. The CDR3 loop is CSASNIREEQYF. The CDR3 bases are TGCAGTGCTAGTAATATTAGGGAGGAGCAGTACTTC.

This clonotype appeared many times. The chain links TRBV19 to TRBJ2-2; D unresolved. Germline V lookup: CDR1 LNHDA, CDR2 SQIVND (reference sequence). The CDR3 totals 15 residues. V shed 3 bases and J shed 5 bases, with 13 bases lying between them. CDR3 protein: CASSIRTFETGELFF. Here the CDR3 DNA reads TGTGCCAGTAGTATCAGGACCTTCGAGACCGGGGAGCTGTTTTTT.

This clonotype was seen repeatedly, ten times or more. The chain couples TRBV7-2 to TRBJ1-5, with D unresolved. The CDR3 covers 15 residues. Germline lookup yields CDR1 SGHTA and CDR2 FQGNSA. With 7 bases removed from V and 1 base from J, the gap between germline ends came to 14 bases. CDR3 nucleotides: TGTGCCAGCAACATAGATATCGGGAGCAATCAGCCCCAGCATTTT. Translating it yields CASNIDIGSNQPQHF.